Presented here are 32 T cell receptor beta chains from one specimen sequenced in a study of blood T cell repertoires in COVID-19. The table came from immunoSEQ multiplex PCR; TCRdb's copy has only in-frame clones and leaves some out. The top ten clones hold more than 10% of a sample with over 95,000 clones, 85% of them seen once. Material: peripheral blood. The receptors stem from a human donor in a cohort sampled during active COVID-19.

The chain links TRBV6-2 or TRBV6-3 to TRBJ1-5, with 8 bases identical to TRBD1. Unmatched junction bases numbered 9, after V lost 2 bases and J lost 0 bases. Germline CDR1 and CDR2: MNHEY and SVGEGT. CDR3 length: 18 amino acids. The CDR3 reads CASSYTITGGGSNQPQHF. The CDR3 nucleotides are TGTGCCAGCAGTTACACGATCACAGGGGGTGGTAGCAATCAGCCCCAGCATTTT.

The chain links TRBV19 to TRBJ2-5; 8 positions agree with TRBD2. Germline V gives CDR1 LNHDA, CDR2 SQIVND (reference sequence). The CDR3 runs to 13 residues. Germline trimming cut 2 bases from V and 7 bases from J; bases unmatched to any gene: 3. CDR3 residues: CASSITAGGTQYF. DNA for the CDR3: TGTGCCAGTAGTATAACGGCGGGAGGGACCCAGTACTTC. Together with reference TRBV19 and TRBJ2-5, the CDR3 gives the full variable domain: DGGITQSPKYLFRKEGQNVTLSCEQNLNHDAMYWYRQDPGQGLRLIYYSQIVNDFQKGDIAEGYSVSREKKESFPLTVTSAQKNPTAFYLCASSITAGGTQYFGPGTRLLVL.

This sequence joins TRBV7-2 and TRBJ1-2, with D possibly TRBD1 on 6 matching bases. The CDR3 has 16 amino acids. The germline V and J ends were trimmed by 0 bases and 8 bases, with 19 bases remaining between them. Germline V gene lookup returns CDR1 SGHTA and CDR2 FQGNSA. CDR3 bases: TGTGCCAGCAGCTTAGCGGTGGGGGCGCAAATCTCCGGCTACACCTTC. This codes for CASSLAVGAQISGYTF. The full variable domain, rest sourced from reference TRBV7-2 and TRBJ1-2, is GAGVSQSPSNKVTEKGKDVELRCDPISGHTALYWYRQSLGQGLEFLIYFQGNSAPDKSGLPSDRFSAERTGGSVSTLTIQRTQQEDSAVYLCASSLAVGAQISGYTFGSGTRLTVV.

The genes are TRBV6-5 and TRBJ1-1, with D unresolved. The CDR3 is 13 residues long. The germline V and J ends were trimmed by 6 bases and 1 base, with 9 bases remaining between them. Germline values: CDR1 MNHEY, CDR2 SVGAGI. Written as DNA, the CDR3 is TGTGCCAGCAGCTTACAGACGAACACTGAAGCTTTCTTT. Its translation: CASSLQTNTEAFF.

The CDR3 sequence is CASSSREMNTEAFF. The CDR3 bases are TGTGCCAGCAGTTCCAGGGAAATGAACACTGAAGCTTTCTTT. This sequence joins TRBV6-5 and TRBJ1-1; maybe TRBD1 (5 bases). The CDR3 is made up of 14 amino acids. V shed 4 bases and J shed 0 bases, with 9 bases lying between them. CDR1 and CDR2 (germline): MNHEY, SVGAGI.

V gene TRBV5-4 combines with J gene TRBJ2-2; tentatively, D is TRBD2 (5 bases). The CDR3 length is 14 residues. Germline CDR1 and CDR2: SGHNT and YYREEE (reference sequence). Trimming removed 5 bases at V and 4 bases at J, with 12 bases between. The CDR3 coding sequence is TGTGCCAGCAGTTGGGAGAGCTCCACCGGGGAGCTGTTTTTT. Amino acids: CASSWESSTGELFF.

This chain joins TRBV12-3 or TRBV12-4 and TRBJ1-4, with 7 bases aligning to TRBD1. The V segment lost 6 bases and the J segment 8 bases; nucleotides outside the gene matches: 6. This CDR3 is built from 13 residues. The CDR3 DNA sequence: TGTGCCAGCAGCCTCCTGACAGGGGAAAAACTGTTTTTT. As protein: CASSLLTGEKLFF.

The chain couples TRBV7-2 to TRBJ1-6; D call uncertain. This CDR3 has 12 amino acids. With 5 bases removed from V and 10 bases from J, the gap between germline ends came to 9 bases. In germline, CDR1 is SGHTA, CDR2 FQGNSA. The CDR3 nucleotides read TGTGCCAGCAGCGAGGGTTTCTCACCCCTCCACTTT. This gives the protein CASSEGFSPLHF.

The chain uses TRBV2 and TRBJ2-7; tentatively, D is TRBD1 (6 bases). Per the germline V gene, CDR1 is SNHLY and CDR2 is FYNNEI. This CDR3 contains 12 residues. Trimming took off 7 bases at V and 6 bases at J, with 13 bases between the two ends. The CDR3 here is CASTTRGSEQYF. The CDR3 bases are TGTGCCAGCACCACCAGGGGCAGCGAGCAGTACTTC.

The chain uses TRBV11-2 and TRBJ1-1; TRBD1 is a possible D gene (5 bases). Germline CDR1 reads SGHAT; CDR2 reads FQNNGV. V was clipped by 6 bases and J by 11 bases, with 13 bases between them. This CDR3 has 11 residues. CDR3 nucleotides: TGTGCCAGCAGAAAACCACAGGCTGCTTTCTTT. Translation: CASRKPQAAFF. Full variable domain (missing parts from reference TRBV11-2 and TRBJ1-1): EAGVAQSPRYKIIEKRQSVAFWCNPISGHATLYWYQQILGQGPKLLIQFQNNGVVDDSQLPKDRFSAERLKGVDSTLKIQPAKLEDSAVYLCASRKPQAAFFGQGTRLTVV.

The genes are TRBV10-3 and TRBJ1-6; 7 nucleotides line up with TRBD1. CDR1 and CDR2 (germline): ENHRY, SYGVKD. V dropped 4 bases and J dropped 7; count of bases not matched to a gene: 4. The CDR3 has 14 amino acids. CDR3 sequence: CAISAIQGNSPLHF. In nucleotides, the CDR3 is TGTGCCATCAGTGCGATACAGGGGAATTCACCCCTCCACTTT.

This rearrangement joins TRBV7-2 to TRBJ2-7, with a weak D call TRBD2 (6 bases). Deletions cut 1 base from V and 4 bases from J, with 17 bases between. The CDR3 has 16 residues. CDR1 SGHTA and CDR2 FQGNSA come from the germline V gene. CDR3 coding DNA: TGTGCCAGCAGCTTAGGCTGGGGGGACCGGCGGTACGAGCAGTACTTC. It specifies CASSLGWGDRRYEQYF.

This rearrangement joins TRBV21-1 to TRBJ1-2. TRBV21-1 is annotated as a pseudogene. The length of the CDR3 is 11 residues. The CDR3, as DNA: TGTGCCAGCAGCAAAAGATGCGGGGAAACGTTC. This codes for CASSKRCGETF.

The chain carries TRBV5-1 and TRBJ2-1; no reliable D call. Trimming stripped 5 bases from V and 0 bases from J, with 12 bases between. This CDR3 comprises 15 residues. Germline CDR1 and CDR2: SGHRS and YFSETQ. Here the CDR3 DNA reads TGCGCCAGCAGTTTCGGTATCCTCTCCTACAATGAGCAGTTCTTC. Encoded protein: CASSFGILSYNEQFF.

The CDR3 DNA follows: TGCGCCAGCAGTGAGCCGGGACAGGGAAGGCAGTTCTTC. Protein product: CASSEPGQGRQFF. V usage is TRBV10-1 and J usage is TRBJ2-1; 9 bases are shared with TRBD1. CDR1 and CDR2 from the germline V gene are WNHNN and SYGVQD (reference sequence). The J segment lost 12 bases and the V segment lost 2 bases, leaving 5 bases of the junction unmatched. The CDR3 runs 13 residues.

This chain uses TRBV9 with TRBJ1-3, with D possibly being TRBD1 (5 bases). V was pared by 0 bases and J by 4 bases, with 8 bases between. From germline, CDR1 is SGDLS and CDR2 YYNGEE. This CDR3 region has 14 residues. CDR3 in amino acids: CASSVGSGGNTIYF. Here the CDR3 DNA reads TGTGCCAGCAGCGTAGGTTCAGGGGGAAACACCATATATTTT.

This clone was seen only once. V is TRBV14 and J is TRBJ1-4; TRBD1 matches at 8 bases. This CDR3 has 16 residues. J gave up 8 bases and V 2 bases, and 10 bases lay outside the gene matches. CDR1 is SGHDN, CDR2 FVKESK, per germline. CDR3 sequence (DNA): TGTGCCAGCAGCCAATTAACGGACAGGGTAGGAGAAAAACTGTTTTTT. This encodes CASSQLTDRVGEKLFF.

The chain carries TRBV19 and TRBJ1-5, with unresolved D. The CDR3 runs 14 residues. V was shortened by 7 bases and J by 0 bases, with 10 bases between the two germline ends. Per the germline V gene, CDR1 is LNHDA and CDR2 is SQIVND (reference sequence). The CDR3 nucleotides are TGTGCCAGTACAATCCCCTATAGCAATCAGCCCCAGCATTTT. Its translation is CASTIPYSNQPQHF.

The chain links TRBV2 to TRBJ1-2; TRBD1 matches at 8 bases. This CDR3 is 12 amino acids long. V was clipped by 9 bases and J by 5 bases; unmatched bases: 5. Germline V gene data show CDR1 as SNHLY and CDR2 as FYNNEI. CDR3 sequence reads: CASSGGAYGYTF. The CDR3 nucleotides are TGTGCCAGTTCAGGGGGCGCGTATGGCTACACCTTC. Based on the CDR3 plus reference TRBV2 and TRBJ1-2, the full variable domain is EPEVTQTPSHQVTQMGQEVILRCVPISNHLYFYWYRQILGQKVEFLVSFYNNEISEKSEIFDDQFSVERPDGSNFTLKIRSTKLEDSAMYFCASSGGAYGYTFGSGTRLTVV.

The chain links TRBV10-3 to TRBJ2-1; 8 nucleotides line up with TRBD1. V trimming: 7 bases; J trimming: 1 base; junction bases outside the gene matches: 6. Germline CDR1 is ENHRY and CDR2 is SYGVKD. The CDR3 sequence is 15 residues long. CDR3 amino acids: CAIKTQGESYNEQFF. The CDR3 region has the DNA TGTGCCATCAAAACACAGGGGGAATCCTACAATGAGCAGTTCTTC.

The table lists this clone with a few counts. The chain has TRBV19 and TRBJ1-2; 7 nucleotides match TRBD1. Looked up from germline, CDR1 is LNHDA and CDR2 is SQIVND (reference sequence). Trimming removed 6 bases from V and 4 bases from J; junction bases left unmatched: 5. There are 13 residues in the CDR3. CDR3 sequence (DNA): TGTGCCAGTAGCGACAGGGAGGTCTATGGCTACACCTTC. Translated, it gives CASSDREVYGYTF.

This chain links TRBV7-9 with TRBJ1-2; 8 bases fit TRBD1. The germline V gene encodes CDR1 SEHNR and CDR2 FQNEAQ (reference sequence). The CDR3 is 13 residues long. With 5 bases clipped from V and 2 bases from J, the junction kept 1 base outside the gene matches. The CDR3 coding sequence is TGTGCCAGCAGCCGGACAGGGAACTATGGCTACACCTTC. It encodes CASSRTGNYGYTF.

In its sample, this clone was seen a few times. This chain joins TRBV6-5 and TRBJ1-5; tentative D call: TRBD1 (5 bases). This CDR3 is built from 14 residues. V was shortened by 2 bases and J by 6 bases, with 11 bases between the two germline ends. Per germline, CDR1 MNHEY and CDR2 SVGAGI. CDR3 sequence reads: CASSYGGGGQPQHF. CDR3 coding DNA: TGTGCCAGCAGTTACGGGGGGGGTGGTCAGCCCCAGCATTTT.

This chain uses TRBV5-1 with TRBJ2-1; D may be TRBD1 (6 bases). This CDR3 is built from 15 residues. V was pared by 3 bases and J by 0 bases, with 10 bases between. Looked up from germline, CDR1 is SGHRS and CDR2 is YFSETQ. The CDR3 loop reads CASSSGVSSYNEQFF. CDR3 nucleotide sequence: TGCGCCAGCAGCTCAGGGGTCAGCTCCTACAATGAGCAGTTCTTC.

The chain recombines TRBV7-2 with TRBJ2-1; no firm D call. Germline assignment: CDR1 SGHTA and CDR2 FQGNSA. This CDR3 has 15 amino acids. V lost 0 bases to trimming and J lost 6 bases, with 12 bases between them. The CDR3, as DNA: TGTGCCAGCAGCTTAGCGCTAGTCTTTGGCAATGAGCAGTTCTTC. Protein product: CASSLALVFGNEQFF.

The chain has TRBV10-3 and TRBJ1-4; possible D gene TRBD1, 6 bases. This CDR3 comprises 15 residues. CDR1 is ENHRY, CDR2 SYGVKD, per germline. V was clipped by 3 bases and J by 0 bases, with 8 bases between them. CDR3 sequence: CAISEGQTTNEKLFF. CDR3 in DNA: TGTGCCATCAGTGAAGGACAGACAACTAATGAAAAACTGTTTTTT.

The V and J genes are TRBV6-5 and TRBJ1-2; 7 nucleotides align to TRBD1. J was trimmed by 6 bases and V by 0 bases; bases with no gene match: 4. Germline V gene data show CDR1 as MNHEY and CDR2 as SVGAGI. This CDR3 is 14 amino acids long. The CDR3 nucleotides read TGTGCCAGCAGTTACTCGGACAGGAACAATGGCTACACCTTC. Protein: CASSYSDRNNGYTF.

The chain joins TRBV25-1 to TRBJ2-1, with D possibly matching TRBD2 (5 bases). The CDR3 spans 15 residues. Looked up from germline, CDR1 is MGHDK and CDR2 is SYGVNS. Trimming removed 6 bases from V and 7 bases from J, with 19 bases in between. The DNA for the CDR3 is TGTGCCAGCAGCCCCCCGGGGTTTAGGGAGAATGAGCAGTTCTTC. Amino acids: CASSPPGFRENEQFF.

The CDR3 nucleotides read TGCAGCGTTGTTGGTTCTAACAGGGACGGCGAAAAACTGTTTTTT. Its translation: CSVVGSNRDGEKLFF. V usage is TRBV29-1 and J usage is TRBJ1-4, with D possibly TRBD1 on 6 matching bases. Germline-derived CDR1 and CDR2 are SQVTM and ANQGSEA. This CDR3 has 15 amino acids. V lost 4 bases and J lost 8, with 20 bases in between.

This sequence joins TRBV5-1 and TRBJ1-6; 9 nucleotides agree with TRBD1. The CDR3 extends over 15 amino acids. The V and J ends lost 0 bases and 10 bases, in that order; junction bases with no gene match: 5. Looked up from germline, CDR1 is SGHRS and CDR2 is YFSETQ. Here the CDR3 DNA reads TGCGCCAGCAGCTTGGCCGGGACAGGGTACTCACCCCTCCACTTT. This codes for CASSLAGTGYSPLHF.

The genes are TRBV3-1 (or the pseudogene TRBV3-2) and TRBJ1-1; tentative D call: TRBD1 (6 bases). The CDR3 length is 17 residues. Trimming left V 4 bases short and J 3 bases short, with 21 bases between. Germline assignment: CDR1 LGHDT and CDR2 YNNKEL (reference sequence). CDR3 DNA: TGTGCCAGCAGCCCAGAGATGATTAACAGGGTGGACACTGAAGCTTTCTTT. It encodes CASSPEMINRVDTEAFF.

This sequence joins TRBV20-1 and TRBJ2-7; tentatively, D is TRBD2 (5 bases). Germline CDR1 and CDR2: DFQATT and SNEGSKA (reference sequence). This CDR3 is built from 12 residues. V gave up 5 bases and J gave up 4 bases, with 12 bases separating them. The CDR3 DNA reads as TGCAGTGCTGGTGGACGGGATTACGAGCAGTACTTC. It codes for CSAGGRDYEQYF.